Listed below are T cell receptor beta chains from one sample, sequenced in a study of blood T cell repertoires in COVID-19. Assay: immunoSEQ multiplex PCR; the TCRdb copy retains only in-frame clones and omits some. This sample has 50,000 to 60,000 clones, with around 81% found just once. Material: peripheral blood. These receptors all come from an elderly woman with COVID-19, enrolled during active disease. The CDR3 runs from the conserved cysteine through the conserved F or W. The D gene is left open where the match is weak. Clone size is given for some rows only: seen once, a few or many times, or a class if the clone is expanded.

abundance: -
j_gene: TRBJ2-7
d_gene: -
v_gene: TRBV29-1
CDR3nt: TGCAGCGTTGAAAGTGGGGCAACATACGAGCAGTACTTC
CDR3aa: CSVESGATYEQYF

abundance: -
j_gene: TRBJ1-2
d_gene: -
v_gene: TRBV30
CDR3nt: TGTGCCTGGAGAACTGGCCGTTGGAAGCGGTCCTATGGCTACACCTTC
CDR3aa: CAWRTGRWKRSYGYTF

abundance: -
j_gene: TRBJ2-5
d_gene: TRBD1
v_gene: TRBV6-5
CDR3nt: TGTGCCAGCAGTTACTCGGACAGGGCGGAGACCCAGTACTTC
CDR3aa: CASSYSDRAETQYF

abundance: -
j_gene: TRBJ2-2
d_gene: -
v_gene: TRBV6-5
CDR3nt: TGTGCCAGCACGGGGGTTCGGACCGGGGAGCTGTTTTTT
CDR3aa: CASTGVRTGELFF

abundance: -
j_gene: TRBJ2-7
d_gene: TRBD2
v_gene: TRBV5-1
CDR3nt: TGCGCCAGCAGCTTGTGGGGCGGGCGGGGGAGCTCCTACGAGCAGTACTTC
CDR3aa: CASSLWGGRGSSYEQYF

abundance: -
j_gene: TRBJ2-7
d_gene: -
v_gene: TRBV10-2
CDR3nt: TGCGCCAGCCTCCGAGGGGGGGTGCAGGCCGAGCAGTACTTC
CDR3aa: CASLRGGVQAEQYF

abundance: -
j_gene: TRBJ2-7
d_gene: -
v_gene: TRBV15
CDR3nt: TGTGCCACCAGCAGAGTCGACGGAGCGGGCGAGCAGTACTTC
CDR3aa: CATSRVDGAGEQYF

abundance: -
j_gene: TRBJ2-5
d_gene: TRBD2
v_gene: TRBV28
CDR3nt: TGTGCCAGCAGTGGGGCAGGGGAAAGCGGGAGGCGGGAGACCCAGTACTTC
CDR3aa: CASSGAGESGRRETQYF

abundance: -
j_gene: TRBJ1-1
d_gene: -
v_gene: TRBV7-9
CDR3nt: TGTGCCAGCAGCTCTGGGCCTGACACTGAAGCTTTCTTT
CDR3aa: CASSSGPDTEAFF

abundance: -
j_gene: TRBJ2-3
d_gene: -
v_gene: TRBV11-2
CDR3nt: TGTGCCAGCCGGACAGCCACAGATACGCAGTATTTT
CDR3aa: CASRTATDTQYF

abundance: -
j_gene: TRBJ1-2
d_gene: TRBD1
v_gene: TRBV14
CDR3nt: TGTGCCAGCAGCCCACCATCCGGGCAGGGGGCGGCGTATGGCTACACCTTC
CDR3aa: CASSPPSGQGAAYGYTF

abundance: -
j_gene: TRBJ1-5
d_gene: -
v_gene: TRBV12-3/TRBV12-4
CDR3nt: TGTGCCAGTCGAAAAGGGGGAAATCAGCCCCAGCATTTT
CDR3aa: CASRKGGNQPQHF

abundance: -
j_gene: TRBJ2-7
d_gene: TRBD2
v_gene: TRBV28
CDR3nt: TGTGCCAGCAGTGACCGGACTAGCGGGGGCTACGAGCAGTACTTC
CDR3aa: CASSDRTSGGYEQYF

abundance: -
j_gene: TRBJ2-7
d_gene: TRBD1
v_gene: TRBV14
CDR3nt: TGTGCCAGCAGCAGGAACCCCGGGACAGGTTACTACGAGCAGTACTTC
CDR3aa: CASSRNPGTGYYEQYF

abundance: -
j_gene: TRBJ2-1
d_gene: -
v_gene: TRBV7-9
CDR3nt: TGTGCCAGCAGCCAACGGACTGGTAGGAATGAGCAGTTCTTC
CDR3aa: CASSQRTGRNEQFF

abundance: few
j_gene: TRBJ2-3
d_gene: TRBD2
v_gene: TRBV7-2
CDR3nt: TGTGCCAGCAGCTTGGGACTAGGGGCCGGTATAGATACGCAGTATTTT
CDR3aa: CASSLGLGAGIDTQYF

abundance: -
j_gene: TRBJ2-2
d_gene: TRBD2
v_gene: TRBV10-3
CDR3nt: TGTGCCTCCCTAGCGGGGTCGAGCACCGGGGAGCTGTTTTTT
CDR3aa: CASLAGSSTGELFF

abundance: once
j_gene: TRBJ2-7
d_gene: TRBD1
v_gene: TRBV19
CDR3nt: TGTGCCAGTGCCGGGACAGGTTCCTACGAGCAGTACTTC
CDR3aa: CASAGTGSYEQYF

abundance: -
j_gene: TRBJ2-3
d_gene: TRBD1
v_gene: TRBV28
CDR3nt: TGTGCCAGCAGTCTGACAGGGGGCCGGGATACGCAGTATTTT
CDR3aa: CASSLTGGRDTQYF

abundance: few
j_gene: TRBJ1-2
d_gene: -
v_gene: TRBV6-4
CDR3nt: TGTGCCAGCAGTGGGGCAAAAGGTAACTATGGCTACACCTTC
CDR3aa: CASSGAKGNYGYTF

abundance: medium-sized
j_gene: TRBJ1-2
d_gene: TRBD1
v_gene: TRBV19
CDR3nt: TGTGCCAGCCAGAGGACAGGTGGGATTTATGGCTACACCTTC
CDR3aa: CASQRTGGIYGYTF

abundance: -
j_gene: TRBJ1-1
d_gene: TRBD1
v_gene: TRBV6-5
CDR3nt: TGTGCCAGCAGCTTGGACAGGGTTAACACTGAAGCTTTCTTT
CDR3aa: CASSLDRVNTEAFF

abundance: -
j_gene: TRBJ1-1
d_gene: -
v_gene: TRBV6-5
CDR3nt: TGTGCCAGCAGTTACTCGGCGAACACTGAAGCTTTCTTT
CDR3aa: CASSYSANTEAFF

abundance: -
j_gene: TRBJ2-7
d_gene: TRBD1
v_gene: TRBV10-1
CDR3nt: TGCGCCAGCAGCACAACGGGACAGGGAGCGCAATTGTACTTC
CDR3aa: CASSTTGQGAQLYF

abundance: -
j_gene: TRBJ1-5
d_gene: TRBD1
v_gene: TRBV5-5
CDR3nt: TGTGCCAGCAGCTTGCAGGGACAGGGGCATGTTCCCCAGCATTTT
CDR3aa: CASSLQGQGHVPQHF

abundance: once
j_gene: TRBJ2-1
d_gene: -
v_gene: TRBV12-5
CDR3nt: TGTGCTAGTGGTTTGGACTTTTCTAGCACTGAGCAGTTCTTC
CDR3aa: CASGLDFSSTEQFF

abundance: -
j_gene: TRBJ2-7
d_gene: -
v_gene: TRBV11-2
CDR3nt: TGTGCCAGCAGCTACACCCCTTCCGAGCAGTACTTC
CDR3aa: CASSYTPSEQYF

abundance: once
j_gene: TRBJ2-7
d_gene: TRBD1
v_gene: TRBV24-1
CDR3nt: TGTGCCACCAGTGACCCAGGGGACAGAGAGTACGAGCAGTACTTC
CDR3aa: CATSDPGDREYEQYF

abundance: -
j_gene: TRBJ2-7
d_gene: TRBD1
v_gene: TRBV18
CDR3nt: TGTGCCAGCTCACCAGGACAGGTGGAAAGGGAGCAGTACTTC
CDR3aa: CASSPGQVEREQYF

abundance: once
j_gene: TRBJ2-1
d_gene: TRBD1
v_gene: TRBV15
CDR3nt: TGTGCCACCAGCAGAGGGGGACAGAGACTCAATGAGCAGTTCTTC
CDR3aa: CATSRGGQRLNEQFF

abundance: -
j_gene: TRBJ1-5
d_gene: -
v_gene: TRBV27
CDR3nt: TGTGCCAGCAGTTTGGGGGGGGCTGCTCAGCCCCAGCATTTT
CDR3aa: CASSLGGAAQPQHF

abundance: -
j_gene: TRBJ1-5
d_gene: -
v_gene: TRBV18
CDR3nt: TGTGCCAGCTCACCTTCCCACAATCAGCCCCAGCATTTT
CDR3aa: CASSPSHNQPQHF

abundance: -
j_gene: TRBJ1-5
d_gene: -
v_gene: TRBV5-8
CDR3nt: TGTGCCAGCAGCTTGTGGGAGGCGGCCGACAACAATCAGCCCCAGCATTTT
CDR3aa: CASSLWEAADNNQPQHF

abundance: -
j_gene: TRBJ2-7
d_gene: -
v_gene: TRBV18
CDR3nt: TGTGCCAGCTCACCTCAGGACTCCCCATTAGGGCAGTACTTC
CDR3aa: CASSPQDSPLGQYF

abundance: -
j_gene: TRBJ2-4
d_gene: -
v_gene: TRBV2
CDR3nt: TGTGCCACCCTTGCGGGACAGAACGCCAAAAACATTCAGTACTTC
CDR3aa: CATLAGQNAKNIQYF

abundance: -
j_gene: TRBJ1-1
d_gene: -
v_gene: TRBV19
CDR3nt: TGTGCCACCACTGACACCCGGAACACTGAAGCTTTCTTT
CDR3aa: CATTDTRNTEAFF

abundance: -
j_gene: TRBJ2-1
d_gene: TRBD2
v_gene: TRBV5-6
CDR3nt: TGTGCCAGCAGCCAGCGGGAGAGAAGGCGGTACAATGAGCAGTTCTTC
CDR3aa: CASSQRERRRYNEQFF

abundance: -
j_gene: TRBJ2-7
d_gene: -
v_gene: TRBV6-5
CDR3nt: TGTGCCAGCAGTTACACCAGGGAAGGTCGCGAGCAGTACTTC
CDR3aa: CASSYTREGREQYF

abundance: -
j_gene: TRBJ2-3
d_gene: TRBD1
v_gene: TRBV20-1
CDR3nt: TGCAGTGCTAGTGCCCTACAGGGGCTGAAAGATACGCAGTATTTT
CDR3aa: CSASALQGLKDTQYF

abundance: -
j_gene: TRBJ2-5
d_gene: TRBD2
v_gene: TRBV6-5
CDR3nt: TGTGCCAGCACGCTAGCGGGAGTTTCGGAGACCCAGTACTTC
CDR3aa: CASTLAGVSETQYF

abundance: -
j_gene: TRBJ2-7
d_gene: TRBD2
v_gene: TRBV4-2
CDR3nt: TGTGCCAGCAGCCAACGTGCGGGAGGCCCAGACGAGCAGTACTTC
CDR3aa: CASSQRAGGPDEQYF

abundance: -
j_gene: TRBJ2-7
d_gene: -
v_gene: TRBV27
CDR3nt: TGTGCCAGCAGTCCTTCCTACGAGCAGTACTTC
CDR3aa: CASSPSYEQYF

abundance: -
j_gene: TRBJ2-2
d_gene: -
v_gene: TRBV28
CDR3nt: TGTGCCAGCAGAAAGGGAGTTGGGAACACCGGGGAGCTGTTTTTT
CDR3aa: CASRKGVGNTGELFF

abundance: -
j_gene: TRBJ1-2
d_gene: TRBD1
v_gene: TRBV6-5
CDR3nt: TGTGCCAGCAGTTACACAGGGGACCCTAACTATGGCTACACCTTC
CDR3aa: CASSYTGDPNYGYTF

abundance: few
j_gene: TRBJ1-1
d_gene: TRBD1
v_gene: TRBV19
CDR3nt: TGTGCCAGTAGTAATCGGACAGGTCGGACTGAAGCTTTCTTT
CDR3aa: CASSNRTGRTEAFF

abundance: -
j_gene: TRBJ2-1
d_gene: TRBD2
v_gene: TRBV9
CDR3nt: TGTGCCAGCAGCGCGATTGAGACTAGCGGGCCAAAGGGGGAGCAGTTCTTC
CDR3aa: CASSAIETSGPKGEQFF

abundance: -
j_gene: TRBJ2-7
d_gene: -
v_gene: TRBV12-3/TRBV12-4
CDR3nt: TGTGCCAGCAGTCCCAGGGACACCTACGAGCAGTACTTC
CDR3aa: CASSPRDTYEQYF

abundance: -
j_gene: TRBJ2-3
d_gene: TRBD2
v_gene: TRBV5-1
CDR3nt: TGCGCCAGCAGGGCTAGCGGGCCGGAGAGTTTAGATACGCAGTATTTT
CDR3aa: CASRASGPESLDTQYF

abundance: once
j_gene: TRBJ2-1
d_gene: -
v_gene: TRBV4-1
CDR3nt: TGCGCCAGCAGCCAAGCCGGAGGGGGCGCGGTTTACAATGAGCAGTTCTTC
CDR3aa: CASSQAGGGAVYNEQFF

abundance: once
j_gene: TRBJ1-5
d_gene: -
v_gene: TRBV28
CDR3nt: TGTGCCAGCAGTTTACTTCCTAATCAGCCCCAGCATTTT
CDR3aa: CASSLLPNQPQHF

abundance: -
j_gene: TRBJ2-1
d_gene: TRBD2
v_gene: TRBV12-3/TRBV12-4
CDR3nt: TGTGCCAGCAGTCGTCTAGCGGGAGTTGAGCAGTTCTTC
CDR3aa: CASSRLAGVEQFF

abundance: -
j_gene: TRBJ2-3
d_gene: TRBD2
v_gene: TRBV11-2
CDR3nt: TGTGCCAGCAGTTCTCCGGGACTAGCGGTGCGCACAGATACGCAGTATTTT
CDR3aa: CASSSPGLAVRTDTQYF

abundance: -
j_gene: TRBJ2-1
d_gene: TRBD2
v_gene: TRBV7-3
CDR3nt: TGTGCCAGCAGCTTCGGTACTAGCGGGAGTAATGAGCAGTTCTTC
CDR3aa: CASSFGTSGSNEQFF

abundance: -
j_gene: TRBJ2-7
d_gene: -
v_gene: TRBV19
CDR3nt: TGTGCCAGTAGGAATGGACAAACCTACGAGCAGTACTTC
CDR3aa: CASRNGQTYEQYF

abundance: -
j_gene: TRBJ2-7
d_gene: TRBD2
v_gene: TRBV20-1
CDR3nt: TGCAGTGCTAGTAGAATAGCGGGAGGGTTCCACGAGCAGTACTTC
CDR3aa: CSASRIAGGFHEQYF

abundance: -
j_gene: TRBJ2-1
d_gene: -
v_gene: TRBV28
CDR3nt: TGTGCCAGCAGTCGACCGGGACTCCACAATGAGCAGTTCTTC
CDR3aa: CASSRPGLHNEQFF

abundance: -
j_gene: TRBJ2-3
d_gene: TRBD2
v_gene: TRBV7-9
CDR3nt: TGTGCCAGCAGCTCTCGCACTAGCGGAGTCACAGATACGCAGTATTTT
CDR3aa: CASSSRTSGVTDTQYF

abundance: -
j_gene: TRBJ2-5
d_gene: -
v_gene: TRBV24-1
CDR3nt: TGTGCCACAGAGGAAAACCAGGAGGAACAAGAGACCCAGTACTTC
CDR3aa: CATEENQEEQETQYF

abundance: few
j_gene: TRBJ1-1
d_gene: -
v_gene: TRBV15
CDR3nt: TGTGCCACCAGCAGAAGCGGGAACACTGAAGCTTTCTTT
CDR3aa: CATSRSGNTEAFF

abundance: -
j_gene: TRBJ1-1
d_gene: -
v_gene: TRBV29-1
CDR3nt: TGCAGCGTTCCTTCCCCGGGACATTGGTCCTACGCTGAAGCTTTCTTT
CDR3aa: CSVPSPGHWSYAEAFF